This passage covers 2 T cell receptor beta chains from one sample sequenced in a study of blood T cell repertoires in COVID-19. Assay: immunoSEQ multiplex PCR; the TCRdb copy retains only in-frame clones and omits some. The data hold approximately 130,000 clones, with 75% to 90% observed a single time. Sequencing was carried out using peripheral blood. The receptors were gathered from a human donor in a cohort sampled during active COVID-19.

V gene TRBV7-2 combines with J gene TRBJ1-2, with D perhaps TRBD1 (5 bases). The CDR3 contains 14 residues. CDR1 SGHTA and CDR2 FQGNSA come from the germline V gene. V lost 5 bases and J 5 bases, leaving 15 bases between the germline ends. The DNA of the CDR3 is TGTGCCAGCAGCCCGGCTTCCCCAGGGTATGGCTACACCTTC. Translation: CASSPASPGYGYTF.

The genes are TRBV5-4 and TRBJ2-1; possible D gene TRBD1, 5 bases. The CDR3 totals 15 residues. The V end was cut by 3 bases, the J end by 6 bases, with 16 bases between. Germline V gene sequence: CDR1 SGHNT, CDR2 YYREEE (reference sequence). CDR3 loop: CASSSGHQISNEQFF. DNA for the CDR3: TGTGCCAGCAGCTCTGGACACCAGATATCCAATGAGCAGTTCTTC.